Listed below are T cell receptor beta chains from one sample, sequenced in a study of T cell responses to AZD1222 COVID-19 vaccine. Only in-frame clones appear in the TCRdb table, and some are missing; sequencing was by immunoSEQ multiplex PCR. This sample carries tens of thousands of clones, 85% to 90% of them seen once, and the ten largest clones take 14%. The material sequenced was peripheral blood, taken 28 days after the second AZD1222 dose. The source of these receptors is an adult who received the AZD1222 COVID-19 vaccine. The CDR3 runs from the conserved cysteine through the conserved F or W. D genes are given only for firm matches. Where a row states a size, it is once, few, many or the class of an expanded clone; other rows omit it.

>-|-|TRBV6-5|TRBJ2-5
CASSYSLTGGGAQYF
TGTGCCAGCAGTTACTCGCTTACGGGCGGCGGGGCCCAGTACTTC
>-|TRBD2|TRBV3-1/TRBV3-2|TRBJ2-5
CASSRRGQETQYF
TGTGCCAGCAGCCGGCGGGGGCAAGAGACCCAGTACTTC
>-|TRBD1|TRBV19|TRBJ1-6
CASSIDGQGNSPLHF
TGTGCCAGTAGTATAGATGGACAGGGGAATTCACCCCTCCACTTT
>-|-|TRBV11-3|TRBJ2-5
CASSLAGPWETQYF
TGTGCCAGCAGCTTAGCAGGACCCTGGGAGACCCAGTACTTC
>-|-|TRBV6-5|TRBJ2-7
CASSYTRGTLSYEQYF
TGTGCCAGCAGTTACACACGGGGAACCCTCTCCTACGAGCAGTACTTC
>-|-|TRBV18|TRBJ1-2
CASSPGLDSFNGYTF
TGTGCCAGCTCACCAGGCCTGGACAGTTTTAATGGCTACACCTTC
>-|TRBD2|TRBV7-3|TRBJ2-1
CASIPDSGGPLRFF
TGTGCCAGCATCCCCGACAGCGGGGGGCCTCTTAGGTTCTTC
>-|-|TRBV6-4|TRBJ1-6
CASSEVAGPSPLHF
TGTGCCAGCAGTGAAGTGGCAGGGCCATCACCCCTCCACTTT
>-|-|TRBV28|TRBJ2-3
CASSHPDTQYF
TGTGCCAGCAGCCACCCAGATACGCAGTATTTT
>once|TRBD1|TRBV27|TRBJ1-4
CASSIQGRPNEKLFF
TGTGCCAGCAGTATACAGGGGCGACCTAATGAAAAACTGTTTTTT
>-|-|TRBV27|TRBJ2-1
CASNNRVGSYNEQFF
TGTGCCAGCAACAACAGGGTGGGCTCCTACAATGAGCAGTTCTTC
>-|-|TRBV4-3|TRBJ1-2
CASSQVPEGYGYTF
TGCGCCAGCAGCCAGGTTCCCGAGGGGTATGGCTACACCTTC
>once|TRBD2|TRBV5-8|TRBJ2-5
CASSLGLAGGETQYF
TGTGCCAGCAGCTTGGGACTAGCGGGGGGAGAGACCCAGTACTTC
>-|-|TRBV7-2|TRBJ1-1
CASSFWGADTEAFF
TGTGCCAGCAGCTTCTGGGGCGCCGACACTGAAGCTTTCTTT
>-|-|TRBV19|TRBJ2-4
CASKAGEGKNIQYF
TGTGCCAGTAAGGCAGGGGAAGGCAAAAACATTCAGTACTTC
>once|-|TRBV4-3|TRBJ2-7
CASSQGIGVYEQYF
TGCGCCAGCAGCCAAGGCATCGGAGTCTACGAGCAGTACTTC
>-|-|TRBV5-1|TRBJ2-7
CASSKTGNEQYF
TGCGCCAGCAGCAAGACAGGTAACGAGCAGTACTTC
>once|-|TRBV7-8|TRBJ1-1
CASSPAEGRGTEAFF
TGTGCCAGCAGCCCGGCCGAGGGCAGGGGCACTGAAGCTTTCTTT
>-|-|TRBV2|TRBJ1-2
CASSEDGRNYGYTF
TGTGCCAGCAGTGAAGACGGCCGAAACTATGGCTACACCTTC
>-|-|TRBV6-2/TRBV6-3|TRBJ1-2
CASSANREANYGYTF
TGTGCCAGCAGTGCGAACAGGGAAGCTAACTATGGCTACACCTTC
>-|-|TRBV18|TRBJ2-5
CASSPNQQTGETQYF
TGTGCCAGCTCACCAAACCAGCAAACGGGTGAGACCCAGTACTTC
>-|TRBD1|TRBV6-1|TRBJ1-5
CASSERQGAGQPQHF
TGTGCCAGCAGTGAACGACAGGGGGCAGGTCAGCCCCAGCATTTT
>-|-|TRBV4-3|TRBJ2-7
CASSQSDSLYYEQYF
TGCGCCAGCAGCCAGTCTGACAGTTTATACTACGAGCAGTACTTC
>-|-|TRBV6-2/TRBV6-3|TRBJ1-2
CASSYPGIGYTF
TGTGCCAGCAGTTACCCAGGGATTGGCTACACCTTC
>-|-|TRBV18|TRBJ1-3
CASSPAGTAGNTIYF
TGTGCCAGCTCACCAGCTGGGACGGCTGGAAACACCATATATTTT
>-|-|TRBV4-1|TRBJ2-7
CASSQLPTTAYYEQYF
TGCGCCAGCAGCCAACTTCCGACGACCGCTTACTACGAGCAGTACTTC
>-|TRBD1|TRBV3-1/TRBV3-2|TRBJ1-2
CASRDRGRSYGYTF
TGTGCCAGCAGAGACAGGGGGCGCAGCTATGGCTACACCTTC
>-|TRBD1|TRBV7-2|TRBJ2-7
CASSKAGGAYEQYF
TGTGCCAGCAGCAAGGCAGGGGGCGCTTACGAGCAGTACTTC
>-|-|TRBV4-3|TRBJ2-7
CASSQERTAREQYF
TGCGCCAGCAGCCAAGAACGCACCGCGAGGGAGCAGTACTTC
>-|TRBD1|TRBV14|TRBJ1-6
CASSLRQGLNSPLHF
TGTGCCAGCAGCCTAAGACAGGGTCTTAATTCACCCCTCCACTTT
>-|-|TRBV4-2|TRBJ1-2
CASSQDSSNYGYTF
TGTGCCAGCAGCCAAGATTCCTCTAACTATGGCTACACCTTC
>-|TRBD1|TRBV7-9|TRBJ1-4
CASSSNRGRTNEKLFF
TGTGCCAGCAGTTCTAACAGGGGCAGGACTAATGAAAAACTGTTTTTT
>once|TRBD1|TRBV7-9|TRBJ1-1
CASSSWTGRNTEAFF
TGTGCCAGCAGCTCCTGGACAGGGAGGAACACTGAAGCTTTCTTT
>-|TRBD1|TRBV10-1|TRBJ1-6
CARNRGIEENSPLHF
TGCGCCAGAAACAGGGGGATTGAGGAGAATTCACCCCTCCACTTT
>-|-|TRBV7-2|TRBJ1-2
CASSPQPNYGYTF
TGTGCCAGCAGCCCCCAGCCTAACTATGGCTACACCTTC
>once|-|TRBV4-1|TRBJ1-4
CASSQDGGGLNEKLFF
TGCGCCAGCAGCCAAGATGGCGGGGGCCTTAATGAAAAACTGTTTTTT
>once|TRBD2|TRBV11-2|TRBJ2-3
CASSLSPSGRDTQYF
TGTGCCAGCAGCTTAAGTCCTAGCGGGAGAGATACGCAGTATTTT
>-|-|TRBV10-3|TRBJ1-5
CAIRGGGGNQPQHF
TGTGCCATCAGGGGTGGGGGGGGCAATCAGCCCCAGCATTTT
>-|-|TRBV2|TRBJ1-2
CASSEMQYGYTF
TGTGCCAGCAGTGAAATGCAGTATGGCTACACCTTC
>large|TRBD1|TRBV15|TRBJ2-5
CATSTTGGETQYF
TGTGCCACCAGCACCACAGGGGGAGAGACCCAGTACTTC
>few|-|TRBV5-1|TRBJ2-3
CASSSLGGRSDTQYF
TGCGCCAGCAGCTCCTTGGGGGGGCGATCAGATACGCAGTATTTT
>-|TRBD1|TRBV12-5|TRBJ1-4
CASGLVSGGKLFF
TGTGCTAGTGGTTTGGTCTCAGGGGGAAAACTGTTTTTT